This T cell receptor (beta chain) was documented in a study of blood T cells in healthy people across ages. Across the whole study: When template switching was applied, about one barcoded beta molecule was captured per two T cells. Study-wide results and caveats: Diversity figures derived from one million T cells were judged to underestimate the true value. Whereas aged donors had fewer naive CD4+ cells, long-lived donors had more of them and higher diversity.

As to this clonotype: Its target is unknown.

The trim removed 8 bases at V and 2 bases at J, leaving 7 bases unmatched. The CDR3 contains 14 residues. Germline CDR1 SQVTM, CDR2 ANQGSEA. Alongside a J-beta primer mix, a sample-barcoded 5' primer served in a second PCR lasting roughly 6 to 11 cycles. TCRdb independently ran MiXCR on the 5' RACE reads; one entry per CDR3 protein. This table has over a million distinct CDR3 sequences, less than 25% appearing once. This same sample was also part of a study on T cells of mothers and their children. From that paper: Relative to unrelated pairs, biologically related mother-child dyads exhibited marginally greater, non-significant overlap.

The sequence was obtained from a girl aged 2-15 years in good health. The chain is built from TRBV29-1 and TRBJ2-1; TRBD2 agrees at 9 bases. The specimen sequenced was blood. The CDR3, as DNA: TGCAGCTCGAGGGGCGGGAGGGCCTACAATGAGCAGTTCTTC. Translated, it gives CSSRGGRAYNEQFF.